Shown below are 9 T cell receptor beta chains from a single sample sequenced in a study of response to subunit inactivated influenza vaccine. One entry per CDR3 protein results from TCRdb running MiXCR on the RT-PCR reads. This table has 750,000 to 850,000 distinct CDR3 sequences, under 20% appearing once. The specimen was PBMCs from blood, collected about 5 days after vaccination. The receptor source for this set is a man aged 50-60 years who received an inactivated influenza vaccine.

At least ten counts were recorded for this clonotype. This chain links TRBV29-1 with TRBJ2-3; 7 bases map to TRBD2. Trimming cost V 0 bases and J 5 bases; bases outside gene matches: 8. The length of the CDR3 is 15 residues. From germline, CDR1 is SQVTM and CDR2 ANQGSEA. CDR3 sequence (DNA): TGCAGCGTTGAAGATGGGCTAGCGGTGGGAGATACGCAGTATTTT. This translates into CSVEDGLAVGDTQYF.

This rearrangement joins TRBV7-2 to TRBJ2-3; 15 bases are shared with TRBD2. The CDR3 has 15 amino acids. Germline CDR1 SGHTA, CDR2 FQGNSA. V was clipped by 6 bases and J by 4 bases; unmatched bases: 2. This chain's CDR3 is CASRGTSGRPDTQYF. CDR3 DNA: TGTGCCAGCAGGGGGACTAGCGGGAGGCCAGATACGCAGTATTTT.

This clonotype appeared a few times. This sequence joins TRBV5-1 and TRBJ2-7; 9 bases agree with TRBD1. This CDR3 contains 14 residues. The V gene's germline CDR1 is SGHRS and CDR2 YFSETQ. Trimming at V came to 3 bases and at J to 4 bases, leaving 5 bases not matched to a gene. CDR3 DNA: TGCGCCAGCAGCTCCGGGACAGGGAAATACGAGCAGTACTTC. The encoded protein is CASSSGTGKYEQYF.

The table lists this clonotype with many counts. The chain links TRBV7-2 to TRBJ2-2, with 8 bases matching TRBD1. This CDR3 has 15 residues. With V trimmed by 5 bases and J by 3 bases, 5 bases remained unmatched. Per germline, CDR1 SGHTA and CDR2 FQGNSA. The CDR3 region has the DNA TGTGCCAGCAGCACTCGACAGGGGTACACCGGGGAGCTGTTTTTT. It yields the protein CASSTRQGYTGELFF.

Details on this clonotype: The junction departs from germline at one end; a sequencing error may be responsible. This chain links TRBV6-2 or TRBV6-3 with TRBJ1-1, with D maybe TRBD1 (6 bases). The CDR3 is 17 amino acids. Germline V gene sequence: CDR1 MNHEY, CDR2 SVGEGT. The CDR3 DNA follows: TGTGCCAGCAAAGGGTTAGGGGACACCCTGATGAACACTGAAGCTTTATTT. It encodes CASKGLGDTLMNTEALF.

This clonotype occurred a few times. This chain connects TRBV28 to TRBJ1-3, with D unresolved. The germline gives CDR1 MDHEN, CDR2 SYDVKM. The CDR3 runs 15 residues. Trimming shortened V by 5 bases and J by 0 bases, and 11 bases separated the two germline ends. The DNA of the CDR3 is TGTGCCAGCAGTGCCGGACGTCTCTCTGGAAACACCATATATTTT. It encodes CASSAGRLSGNTIYF.

The table lists this clonotype with a few counts. This chain connects TRBV6-5 to TRBJ2-7, with D perhaps TRBD1 (6 bases). The germline CDR1 and CDR2 sequences are MNHEY and SVGAGI. The length of the CDR3 is 15 residues. Trimming took 2 bases from V and 2 from J, leaving 13 bases between them. In DNA form, the CDR3 reads TGTGCCAGCAGTTACGGACGGACAGAGACCTACGAGCAGTACTTC. It specifies CASSYGRTETYEQYF.

This clonotype has just a few counts. This chain links TRBV27 with TRBJ2-1, with TRBD1 as a possible D gene (5 bases). Germline loops: CDR1 MNHEY, CDR2 SMNVEV (reference sequence). This CDR3 is 15 amino acids long. Trimming stripped 4 bases from V and 0 bases from J, with 10 bases between. CDR3 nucleotides: TGTGCCAGCAGTTCCAGGGCCAGCTCCTACAATGAGCAGTTCTTC. Translated: CASSSRASSYNEQFF.

This clonotype was seen a few times. This chain connects TRBV7-9 to TRBJ2-3; either TRBD1 or TRBD2 may fit D (5 bases each). The V gene lost 1 base and the J gene lost 8 bases, with 16 bases spanning the gap. From germline, CDR1 is SEHNR and CDR2 FQNEAQ (reference sequence). There are 15 residues in the CDR3. In DNA, the CDR3 is TGTGCCAGCAGCTTAGGGGGGTCCGCAATCGGTACGCAGTATTTT. Encoded protein: CASSLGGSAIGTQYF.